These 25 T cell receptor beta chains were all obtained from the same sample, sequenced in a study of T-cell memory formation after mild COVID-19. MiXCR was run by TCRdb on the 5' RACE reads, yielding one entry per CDR3 protein. The sample has 380,000 or so distinct CDR3 sequences, approximately 15% seen once. The sample taken for sequencing was PBMCs or a T cell subset sorted from them (not recorded which). Receptors were obtained from a man between 18 and 35 years old who had mild COVID-19 (a few samples of this study predate the infection). Cell type and time point are not known.

This clonotype has ten or more counts. The genes are TRBV10-3 and TRBJ1-1, with TRBD1 as a possible D gene (6 bases). The CDR3 spans 14 residues. Trimming took off 6 bases at V and 2 bases at J, with 13 bases between the two ends. CDR1 is ENHRY and CDR2 is SYGVKD in the germline V gene. As DNA, the CDR3 is TGTGCCATCAGGATACAGGGCGTAAACACTGAAGCTTTCTTT. Translation gives CAIRIQGVNTEAFF.

The chain couples TRBV30 to TRBJ2-5, with a possible D match to TRBD1 (5 bases). The CDR3 sequence is 12 residues long. Germline values: CDR1 GTSNPN, CDR2 SVGIG (reference sequence). V was trimmed by 4 bases and J by 4 bases, leaving 10 bases between them. CDR3: CAWKGIGETQYF. The CDR3 nucleotides read TGTGCCTGGAAGGGGATCGGAGAGACCCAGTACTTC.

This clonotype was observed a few times. This chain connects TRBV10-2 to TRBJ2-1; 8 bases match TRBD2. Germline lookup yields CDR1 WSHSY and CDR2 SAAADI. This CDR3 contains 13 residues. V lost 8 bases to trimming and J lost 5 bases; unmatched junction nucleotides: 5. CDR3 nucleotide sequence: TGCGCCAGCGGGGCGGGGGGACACAATGAGCAGTTCTTC. Protein sequence: CASGAGGHNEQFF.

This clonotype was counted between two and nine times. The chain combines TRBV4-3 with TRBJ1-2, with D unresolved. V was shortened by 1 base and J by 4 bases, with 16 bases between the two germline ends. CDR1 is LGHNA and CDR2 is YSLEER in the germline V gene. CDR3 length equals 16 residues. The CDR3 DNA reads as TGCGCCAGCAGCCAAGTCGCCGGGAGGACTATCTATGGCTACACCTTC. This encodes CASSQVAGRTIYGYTF.

The rearrangement joins TRBV4-1 to TRBJ1-6, with TRBD1 matching over 9 bases. This CDR3 has 16 amino acids. Germline V gene data show CDR1 as MGHRA and CDR2 as YSYEKL. V shed 0 bases, J shed 8 bases, and the junction held 5 bases outside the gene matches. The CDR3 spells CASSQDLDRGYSPLHF. DNA for the CDR3: TGCGCCAGCAGCCAAGATCTGGACAGGGGATATTCACCCCTCCACTTT.

This clonotype was detected ten times or more. The junction and the germline gene differ at one end; a read error may be behind it. This chain connects TRBV12-3 or TRBV12-4 to TRBJ2-1, with no clear D. CDR3 size: 12 residues. Written as DNA, the CDR3 is TGTGCCAGCAGCTTAGGGTACAATGAGCAGTTCTTC. Protein: CASSLGYNEQFF.

This sequence joins TRBV5-1 and TRBJ2-1, with 9 bases lining up with TRBD1. The CDR3 contains 17 residues. Germline-derived CDR1 and CDR2 are SGHRS and YFSETQ. The ends lost 3 bases at V and 12 bases at J; junction bases unmatched: 19. The CDR3: CASSSTAGTGYSQGQFF. The CDR3 DNA is TGCGCCAGCAGCTCGACCGCCGGGACAGGGTACTCCCAGGGGCAGTTCTTC.

The chain is built from TRBV7-2 and TRBJ2-6, with a weak D call TRBD2 (5 bases). V was shortened by 10 bases and J by 0 bases, with 19 bases between the two germline ends. The CDR3 is made up of 17 amino acids. Germline V CDR1 and CDR2: SGHTA, FQGNSA. The CDR3 spells CATSMRARTSGANVLTF. The CDR3 coding sequence is TGTGCCACCTCCATGAGGGCTAGGACCTCTGGGGCCAACGTCCTGACTTTC.

This clonotype has a count of ten or more. The chain links TRBV28 to TRBJ1-6, with 8 bases aligning to TRBD1. Germline V gene sequence: CDR1 MDHEN, CDR2 SYDVKM. The CDR3 covers 12 residues. The J segment lost 9 bases and the V segment lost 11 bases, leaving 6 bases of the junction unmatched. The CDR3 sequence: CASSGGGSPLHF. The CDR3 bases are TGTGCCTCCTCAGGGGGCGGTTCACCCCTCCACTTT.

The V call is TRBV4-1, the J call TRBJ2-2; 7 bases line up with TRBD2. J lost 3 bases, V lost 4 bases, and 11 bases had no gene match. Germline V lookup: CDR1 MGHRA, CDR2 YSYEKL. There are 17 residues in the CDR3. CDR3 coding DNA: TGCGCCAGCAGCCCCCTCGGGACTAACAGAGACACCGGGGAGCTGTTTTTT. Amino acids: CASSPLGTNRDTGELFF.

This clonotype turned up a few times. This chain uses TRBV20-1 with TRBJ2-3; D gene unclear. The CDR3 runs 14 residues. The germline V gene has CDR1 DFQATT and CDR2 SNEGSKA (reference sequence). V was shortened by 5 bases and J by 2 bases, with 14 bases between the two germline ends. As DNA, the CDR3 is TGCAGTGCTTCCGACTTGCCCCCCACAGATACGCAGTATTTT. It encodes CSASDLPPTDTQYF.

This chain's CDR3 is CASSPYSGHSSGNTIYF. CDR3 coding DNA: TGTGCCAGCTCACCCTATTCCGGACACAGCTCTGGAAACACCATATATTTT. The chain recombines TRBV18 with TRBJ1-3; D is possibly TRBD1 (5 bases). V lost 3 bases and J lost 0, with 15 bases in between. The germline gives CDR1 KGHSH, CDR2 LQKENI. The CDR3 is 17 amino acids.

This clonotype was counted only a few times. V usage is TRBV7-9 and J usage is TRBJ2-1; no clear D gene. V dropped 7 bases and J dropped 5 bases, with 12 bases sitting between them. The germline CDR1 and CDR2 sequences are SEHNR and FQNEAQ (reference sequence). CDR3 size: 13 residues. CDR3 loop: CASTIKANNEQFF. CDR3 in DNA: TGTGCCAGCACCATTAAAGCCAACAATGAGCAGTTCTTC.

V gene TRBV3-1 combines with J gene TRBJ2-1; TRBD2 matches 10 bases. This CDR3 is built from 16 residues. The germline V gene has CDR1 LGHDT and CDR2 YNNKEL (reference sequence). After removal of 0 bases from V and 7 bases from J, the junction contained 6 bases not matched to a gene. The CDR3 here is CASSQDKASGGNEQFF. DNA of the CDR3: TGTGCCAGCAGCCAAGATAAAGCTAGCGGGGGAAATGAGCAGTTCTTC.

This rearrangement joins TRBV12-3 or TRBV12-4 to TRBJ2-5, with TRBD2 matching 10 bases. V was clipped by 7 bases and J by 3 bases; unmatched bases: 8. The CDR3 is 15 residues long. DNA of the CDR3: TGTGCCAGCAATGTAGCGGGGGGAGGTGAAGAGACCCAGTACTTC. Its protein product is CASNVAGGGEETQYF.

This clonotype was counted a few times. The chain couples TRBV7-8 to TRBJ2-1, with 11 bases fitting TRBD2. Per the germline V gene, CDR1 is SGHVS and CDR2 is FQNEAQ. The CDR3 runs 15 residues. V gave up 3 bases and J gave up 7 bases; unmatched junction bases: 5. CDR3 in amino acids: CASSFVAGGMNEQFF. The CDR3 coding sequence is TGTGCCAGCAGCTTTGTAGCGGGGGGGATGAATGAGCAGTTCTTC. Looking up the rest from reference TRBV7-8 and TRBJ2-1 gives the full variable domain: GAGVSQSPRYKVAKRGQDVALRCDPISGHVSLFWYQQALGQGPEFLTYFQNEAQLDKSGLPSDRFFAERPEGSVSTLKIQRTQQEDSAVYLCASSFVAGGMNEQFFGPGTRLTVL.

This clonotype was seen a handful of times. The CDR3 region is CASSHGQGFNYGYTF. The CDR3 DNA sequence: TGTGCCAGCAGCCATGGACAGGGGTTCAACTATGGCTACACCTTC. The chain carries TRBV3-1 and TRBJ1-2, with TRBD1 matching 9 bases. J lost 2 bases, V lost 3 bases, and 4 bases had no gene match. CDR3 length equals 15 residues. Germline lookup yields CDR1 LGHDT and CDR2 YNNKEL (reference sequence).

This clonotype was seen many times. CDR3 loop: CASSQDRGGGNEKLFF. As DNA, the CDR3 is TGTGCCAGCAGCCAAGATCGGGGTGGGGGCAATGAAAAACTGTTTTTT. This sequence joins TRBV4-2 and TRBJ1-4; a possible D gene is TRBD1 (6 bases). The V and J ends lost 0 bases and 5 bases respectively, with 13 bases between them. Germline loops: CDR1 LGHNA, CDR2 YNFKEQ. CDR3 length: 16 amino acids.

V and J are TRBV10-3 and TRBJ1-6; no clear D gene. The ends were cut back, 2 bases at V and 7 bases at J, with 12 bases in the middle. The V gene's germline CDR1 is ENHRY and CDR2 SYGVKD. The CDR3 is made up of 15 amino acids. The CDR3 bases are TGTGCCATCAGTGAGATTCCGGGAGGGAATTCACCCCTCCACTTT. This gives the protein CAISEIPGGNSPLHF.

This clonotype was recorded a few times. The chain links TRBV9 to TRBJ1-3; TRBD1 aligns across 9 bases. CDR3 length equals 16 residues. V was clipped by 2 bases and J by 2 bases; unmatched bases: 5. Germline CDR1 SGDLS, CDR2 YYNGEE. Written as DNA, the CDR3 is TGTGCCAGCAGCGTCACAGGGGGCATCACTGGAAACACCATATATTTT. Amino acid sequence: CASSVTGGITGNTIYF.

The V call is TRBV12-3 or TRBV12-4, the J call TRBJ2-5; 8 positions match TRBD2. V lost 1 base to trimming and J lost 2 bases; unmatched junction nucleotides: 3. The CDR3 is 15 amino acids. CDR3 DNA: TGTGCCAGCAGTTTAGAAGCGGGGGCACAAGAGACCCAGTACTTC. Encoded protein: CASSLEAGAQETQYF.

The V and J genes are TRBV7-9 and TRBJ1-2; weak D call: TRBD1 (5 bases). The germline V and J ends were trimmed by 5 bases and 12 bases, with 19 bases remaining between them. Germline lookup yields CDR1 SEHNR and CDR2 FQNEAQ (reference sequence). This CDR3 has 13 residues. CDR3 DNA: TGTGCCAGCAGCCCCTGGGACGGACAAAGTCACACCTTC. Translation: CASSPWDGQSHTF. Full variable domain (remainder filled in from reference TRBV7-9 and TRBJ1-2): DTGVSQNPRHKITKRGQNVTFRCDPISEHNRLYWYRQTLGQGPEFLTYFQNEAQLEKSRLLSDRFSAERPKGSFSTLEIQRTEQGDSAMYLCASSPWDGQSHTFGSGTRLTVV.

Only a few counts were recorded for this clonotype. The chain joins TRBV29-1 to TRBJ1-2, with 7 bases that match TRBD1. The CDR3 sequence is 18 residues long. The germline gives CDR1 SQVTM, CDR2 ANQGSEA. V was pared by 3 bases and J by 6 bases, with 22 bases of the junction left unmatched. The CDR3 region has the DNA TGCAGCGTTGACTCCCGGGTTGAGGGGGCTCTATACTTGCATGGCTACACCTTC. This gives the protein CSVDSRVEGALYLHGYTF.

In regard to this clonotype: A junction end diverges from the germline sequence, so it may reflect a read error. This chain links TRBV6-5 with TRBJ2-1; 13 bases are a match to TRBD2. The CDR3 contains 16 residues. From germline, CDR1 is MNHEY and CDR2 SVGAGI. The CDR3 spells CASSRRLAGGASEKFF. The CDR3 DNA reads as TGTGCCAGCAGCCGACGACTAGCGGGGGGAGCGAGTGAGAAGTTCTTC.

This clonotype was observed a few times. The chain couples TRBV7-2 to TRBJ2-7; the D is unclear. The CDR3 runs 16 residues. The V and J ends lost 7 bases and 2 bases respectively, with 21 bases between them. In germline, CDR1 is SGHTA, CDR2 FQGNSA. The CDR3 reads CASTHHPSGGPYEQYV. CDR3 DNA sequence: TGTGCCAGCACCCACCATCCCTCGGGCGGACCCTACGAGCAGTACGTC.